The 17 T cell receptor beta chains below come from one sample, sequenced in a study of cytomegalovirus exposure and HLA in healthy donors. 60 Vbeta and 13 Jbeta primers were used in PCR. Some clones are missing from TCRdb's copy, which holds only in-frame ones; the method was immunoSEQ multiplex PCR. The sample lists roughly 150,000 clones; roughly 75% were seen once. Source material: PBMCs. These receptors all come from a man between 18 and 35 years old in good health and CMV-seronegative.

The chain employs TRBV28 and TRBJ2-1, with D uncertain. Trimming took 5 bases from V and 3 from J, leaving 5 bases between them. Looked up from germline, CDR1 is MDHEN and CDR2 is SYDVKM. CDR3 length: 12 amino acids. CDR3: CASSPYYNEQFF. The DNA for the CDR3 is TGTGCCAGCAGTCCCTACTACAATGAGCAGTTCTTC.

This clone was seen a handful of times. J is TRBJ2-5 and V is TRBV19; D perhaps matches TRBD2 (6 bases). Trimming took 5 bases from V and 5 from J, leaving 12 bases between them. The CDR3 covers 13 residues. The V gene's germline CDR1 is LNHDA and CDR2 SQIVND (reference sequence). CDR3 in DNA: TGTGCCAGTAGTGAGGCGGGGACGGAGACCCAGTACTTC. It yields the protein CASSEAGTETQYF.

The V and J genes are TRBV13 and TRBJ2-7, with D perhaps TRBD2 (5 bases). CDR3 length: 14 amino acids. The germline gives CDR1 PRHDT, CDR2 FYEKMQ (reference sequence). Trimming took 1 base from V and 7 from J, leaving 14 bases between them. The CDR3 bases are TGTGCCAGCAGCTTAGTAGGAGGTCTAGCAGAGCAGTACTTC. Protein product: CASSLVGGLAEQYF.

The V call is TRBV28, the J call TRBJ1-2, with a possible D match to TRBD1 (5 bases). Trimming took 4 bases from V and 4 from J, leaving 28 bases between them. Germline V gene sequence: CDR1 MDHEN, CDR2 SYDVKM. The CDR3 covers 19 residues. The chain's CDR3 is CASSSAAGIGPLGGYGYTF. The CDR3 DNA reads TGTGCCAGCAGTTCCGCTGCGGGAATAGGGCCTTTGGGGGGCTATGGCTACACCTTC.

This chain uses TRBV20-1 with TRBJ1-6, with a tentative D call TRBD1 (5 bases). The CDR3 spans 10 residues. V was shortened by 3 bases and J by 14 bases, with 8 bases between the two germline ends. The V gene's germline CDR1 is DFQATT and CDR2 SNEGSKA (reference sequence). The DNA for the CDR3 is TGCAGTGCTAGGGGGCTGGCCCTCCACTTT. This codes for CSARGLALHF.

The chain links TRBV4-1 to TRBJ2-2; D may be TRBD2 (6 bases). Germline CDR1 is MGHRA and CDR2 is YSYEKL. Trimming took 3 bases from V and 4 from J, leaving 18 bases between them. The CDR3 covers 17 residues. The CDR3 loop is CASSQVGVAATTGELFF. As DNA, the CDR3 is TGCGCCAGCAGCCAGGTCGGGGTAGCGGCAACCACCGGGGAGCTGTTTTTT.

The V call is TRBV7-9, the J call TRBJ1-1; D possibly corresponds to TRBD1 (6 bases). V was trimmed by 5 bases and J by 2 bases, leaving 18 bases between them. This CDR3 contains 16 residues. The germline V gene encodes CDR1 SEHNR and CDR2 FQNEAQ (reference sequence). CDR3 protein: CASSPRGAGFNTEAFF. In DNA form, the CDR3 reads TGTGCCAGCAGCCCCCGGGGGGCAGGGTTCAACACTGAAGCTTTCTTT. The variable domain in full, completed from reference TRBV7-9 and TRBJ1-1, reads DTGVSQNPRHKITKRGQNVTFRCDPISEHNRLYWYRQTLGQGPEFLTYFQNEAQLEKSRLLSDRFSAERPKGSFSTLEIQRTEQGDSAMYLCASSPRGAGFNTEAFFGQGTRLTVV.

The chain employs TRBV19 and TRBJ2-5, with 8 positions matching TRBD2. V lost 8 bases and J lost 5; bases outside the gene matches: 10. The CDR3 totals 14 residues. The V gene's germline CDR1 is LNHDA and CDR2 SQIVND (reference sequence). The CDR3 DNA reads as TGTGCCAGTGCCGGAACGGGGGGGTTTGAGACCCAGTACTTC. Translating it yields CASAGTGGFETQYF.

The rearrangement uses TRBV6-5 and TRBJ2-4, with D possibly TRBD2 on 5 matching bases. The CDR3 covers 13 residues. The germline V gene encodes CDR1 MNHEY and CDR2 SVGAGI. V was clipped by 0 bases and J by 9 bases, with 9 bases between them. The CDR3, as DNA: TGTGCCAGCAGTTACTCGGCCGAGGGCATTCAGTACTTC. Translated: CASSYSAEGIQYF.

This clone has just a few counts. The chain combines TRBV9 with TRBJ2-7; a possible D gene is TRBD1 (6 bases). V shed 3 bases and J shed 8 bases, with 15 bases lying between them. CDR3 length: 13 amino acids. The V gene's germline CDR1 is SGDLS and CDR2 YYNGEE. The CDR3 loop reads CASSGPGHGQQYF. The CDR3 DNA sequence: TGTGCCAGCAGCGGACCGGGACACGGGCAGCAGTACTTC.

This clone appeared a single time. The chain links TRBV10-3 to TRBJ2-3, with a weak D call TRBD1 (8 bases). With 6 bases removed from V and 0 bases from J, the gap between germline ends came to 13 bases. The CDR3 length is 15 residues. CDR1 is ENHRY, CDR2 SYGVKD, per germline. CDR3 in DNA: TGTGCCATCAGGGGGGGGGACAGGAGCACAGATACGCAGTATTTT. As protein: CAIRGGDRSTDTQYF.

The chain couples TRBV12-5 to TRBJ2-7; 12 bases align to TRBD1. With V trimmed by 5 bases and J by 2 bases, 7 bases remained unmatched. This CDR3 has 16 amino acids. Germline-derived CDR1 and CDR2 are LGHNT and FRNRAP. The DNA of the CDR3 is TGTGCTAGTGGTCCCCCAGGGACAGGGGGCACCTACGAGCAGTACTTC. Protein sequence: CASGPPGTGGTYEQYF.

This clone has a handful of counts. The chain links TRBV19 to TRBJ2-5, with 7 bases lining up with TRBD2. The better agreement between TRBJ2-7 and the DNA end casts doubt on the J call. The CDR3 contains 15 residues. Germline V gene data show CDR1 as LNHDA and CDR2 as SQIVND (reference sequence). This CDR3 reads CASRGGTGAGYEQYF. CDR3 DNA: TGTGCCAGTAGGGGGGGGACGGGAGCAGGTTACGAGCAGTACTTC.

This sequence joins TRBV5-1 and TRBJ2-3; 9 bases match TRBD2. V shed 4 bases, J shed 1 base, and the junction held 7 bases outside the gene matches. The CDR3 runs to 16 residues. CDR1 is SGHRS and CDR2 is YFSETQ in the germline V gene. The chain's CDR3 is CASSIIAGVGTDTQYF. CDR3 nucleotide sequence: TGCGCCAGCAGCATAATAGCGGGAGTAGGCACAGATACGCAGTATTTT.

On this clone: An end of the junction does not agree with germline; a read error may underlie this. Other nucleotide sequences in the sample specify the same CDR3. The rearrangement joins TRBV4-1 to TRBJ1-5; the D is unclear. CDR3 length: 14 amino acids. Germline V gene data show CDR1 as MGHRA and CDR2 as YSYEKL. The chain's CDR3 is CASSQDRVSQPQHF. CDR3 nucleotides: TGCGCCAGCAGTCAAGATCGGGTTAGCCAGCCCCAGCATTTT.

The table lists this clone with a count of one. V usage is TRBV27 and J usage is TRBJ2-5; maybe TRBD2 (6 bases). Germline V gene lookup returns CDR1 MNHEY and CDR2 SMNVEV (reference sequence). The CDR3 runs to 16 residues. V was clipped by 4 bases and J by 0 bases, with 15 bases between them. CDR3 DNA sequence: TGTGCCAGCAGTTACGTAGGAGGGAGGCACCAAGAGACCCAGTACTTC. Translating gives CASSYVGGRHQETQYF.

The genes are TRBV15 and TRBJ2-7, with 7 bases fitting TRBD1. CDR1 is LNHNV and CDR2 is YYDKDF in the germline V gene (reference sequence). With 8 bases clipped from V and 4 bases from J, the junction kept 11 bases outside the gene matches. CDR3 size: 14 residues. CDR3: CATASGTEPYEQYF. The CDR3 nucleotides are TGTGCCACCGCATCCGGGACAGAGCCTTACGAGCAGTACTTC.